This TCR beta chain was identified in a study of T cells in tumors after PD-1 blockade. Overall study context: Each patient got pembrolizumab 200 mg every 3 weeks or cemiplimab 350 mg every 2 weeks.

This CDR3 has 11 residues. The V end lost 6 bases, the J end lost 2 bases, and 5 bases lay between the germline ends. Sequencing was performed with immunoSEQ multiplex PCR; in TCRdb, only in-frame clones are kept and a portion is missing. The profile shows around 21,000 clones, approximately 81% of them singletons. As for this clone: Antigen: not known.

Study conclusions and caveats: Peripheral recruitment is suggested, as some novel exhausted tumor clones were in pre-treatment blood.

The chain carries TRBV12-3 or TRBV12-4 and TRBJ2-7, with no clear D. The material was PBMCs, obtained after anti-PD-1 therapy. This TCR came from a human donor with advanced basal cell or squamous cell carcinoma (not recorded which). The DNA of the CDR3 is TGTGCCAGCAGGGGGACCTACGAGCAGTACTTC. This encodes CASRGTYEQYF.